The clone carrying this TCR beta chain was seen at least ten times. Germline V CDR1 and CDR2: SGDLS, YYNGEE. This CDR3 is built from 13 residues. Trimming removed 0 bases at V and 4 bases at J, with 7 bases between. This sample was taken from a study of T cells after yellow fever vaccination. TCRdb called the 5' RACE reads again in MiXCR, with one record for every CDR3 protein. The profile shows roughly 310,000 distinct CDR3 sequences, 8.7% of them singletons. This receptor was identified in a man younger than 30 who received the YFV17D yellow fever vaccine. This sample comprised PBMCs, obtained on the day of the first yellow fever vaccination. The rearrangement uses TRBV9 and TRBJ2-5; possibly TRBD2 for D (5 bases). As DNA, the CDR3 is TGTGCCAGCAGCGTAGCGGAGGCAGAGACCCAGTACTTC. It encodes CASSVAEAETQYF.